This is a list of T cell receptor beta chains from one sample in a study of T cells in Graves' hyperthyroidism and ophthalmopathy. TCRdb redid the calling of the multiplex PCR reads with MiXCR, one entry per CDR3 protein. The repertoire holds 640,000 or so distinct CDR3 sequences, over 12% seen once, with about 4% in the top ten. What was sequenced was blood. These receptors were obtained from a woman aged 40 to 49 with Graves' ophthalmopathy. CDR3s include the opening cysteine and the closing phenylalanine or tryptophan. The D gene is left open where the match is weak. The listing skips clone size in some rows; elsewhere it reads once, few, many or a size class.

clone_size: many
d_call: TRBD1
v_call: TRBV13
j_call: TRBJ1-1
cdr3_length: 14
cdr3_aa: CASSKGQGNTEAFF
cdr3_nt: TGTGCCAGCAGTAAGGGACAGGGGAACACTGAAGCTTTCTTT

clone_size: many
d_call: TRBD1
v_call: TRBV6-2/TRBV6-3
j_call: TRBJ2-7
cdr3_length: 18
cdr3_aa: CASSYSLRGRALTWEQYF
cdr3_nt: TGTGCCAGCAGTTACTCGCTCAGGGGGCGCGCACTGACCTGGGAGCAGTACTTC

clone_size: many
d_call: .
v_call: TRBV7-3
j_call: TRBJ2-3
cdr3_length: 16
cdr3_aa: CASSSDPSAGTDTQYF
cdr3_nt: TGTGCCAGCAGTTCCGATCCTAGCGCGGGCACAGATACGCAGTATTTT

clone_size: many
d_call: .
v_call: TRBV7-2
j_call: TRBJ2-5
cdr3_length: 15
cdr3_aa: CASSLARERGETQYF
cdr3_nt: TGTGCCAGCAGCTTAGCACGGGAGAGGGGAGAGACCCAGTACTTC

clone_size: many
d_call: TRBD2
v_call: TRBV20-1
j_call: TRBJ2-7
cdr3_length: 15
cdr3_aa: CSANEGKRGAYEQYF
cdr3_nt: TGCAGTGCCAACGAGGGTAAGCGGGGAGCCTACGAGCAGTACTTC

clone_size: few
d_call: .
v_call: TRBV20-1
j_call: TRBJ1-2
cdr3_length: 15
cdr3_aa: CSARGGPRGFVGYTF
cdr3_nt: TGCAGTGCTAGGGGGGGACCCCGCGGCTTTGTTGGCTACACCTTC

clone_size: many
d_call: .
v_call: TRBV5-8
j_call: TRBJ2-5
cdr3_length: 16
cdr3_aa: CASPKTPSQIQETQYF
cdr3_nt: TGTGCCAGCCCAAAGACCCCGTCTCAGATCCAAGAGACCCAGTACTTC

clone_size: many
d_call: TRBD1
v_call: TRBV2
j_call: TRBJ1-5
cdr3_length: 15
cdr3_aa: CASSAYRGQNQPQHF
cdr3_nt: TGTGCCAGCAGTGCGTATAGGGGGCAGAATCAGCCCCAGCATTTT

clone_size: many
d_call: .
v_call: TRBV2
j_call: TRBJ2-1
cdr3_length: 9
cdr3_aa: CALGHEQFF
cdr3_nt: TGTGCACTCGGCCATGAGCAGTTCTTC

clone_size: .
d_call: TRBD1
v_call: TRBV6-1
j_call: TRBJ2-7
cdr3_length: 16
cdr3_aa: CASSAIRDRGMYEQYF
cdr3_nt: TGTGCCAGCAGTGCAATCCGGGACAGGGGTATGTACGAGCAGTACTTC

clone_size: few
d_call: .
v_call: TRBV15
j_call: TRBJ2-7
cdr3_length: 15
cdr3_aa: CATSRDTGSSYEQYF
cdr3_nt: TGTGCCACCAGCAGAGACACAGGGAGCTCCTACGAGCAGTACTTC

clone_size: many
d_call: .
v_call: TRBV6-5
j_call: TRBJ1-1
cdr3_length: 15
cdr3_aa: CASSYSRTMNTEAFF
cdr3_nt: TGTGCCAGCAGTTACTCACGGACTATGAACACTGAAGCTTTCTTT

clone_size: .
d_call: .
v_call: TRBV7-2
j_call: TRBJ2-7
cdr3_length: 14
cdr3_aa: CASSGEEGWYEQYF
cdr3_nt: TGTGCCAGCAGCGGAGAGGAGGGGTGGTACGAGCAGTACTTC

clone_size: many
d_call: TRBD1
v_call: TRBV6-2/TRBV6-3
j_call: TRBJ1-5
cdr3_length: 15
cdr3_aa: CALGQGYTGNQPQHF
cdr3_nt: TGTGCCCTTGGACAGGGGTATACTGGCAATCAGCCCCAGCATTTT

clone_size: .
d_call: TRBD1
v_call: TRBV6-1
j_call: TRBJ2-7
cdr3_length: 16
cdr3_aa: CASSRTGTGTDTEQYF
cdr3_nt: TGTGCCAGCAGTCGTACCGGGACAGGGACGGATACCGAGCAGTACTTC

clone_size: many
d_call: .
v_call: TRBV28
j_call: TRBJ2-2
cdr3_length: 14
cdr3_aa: CASSHGRSTGELFF
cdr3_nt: TGTGCCAGCAGTCACGGACGGAGCACCGGGGAGCTGTTTTTT